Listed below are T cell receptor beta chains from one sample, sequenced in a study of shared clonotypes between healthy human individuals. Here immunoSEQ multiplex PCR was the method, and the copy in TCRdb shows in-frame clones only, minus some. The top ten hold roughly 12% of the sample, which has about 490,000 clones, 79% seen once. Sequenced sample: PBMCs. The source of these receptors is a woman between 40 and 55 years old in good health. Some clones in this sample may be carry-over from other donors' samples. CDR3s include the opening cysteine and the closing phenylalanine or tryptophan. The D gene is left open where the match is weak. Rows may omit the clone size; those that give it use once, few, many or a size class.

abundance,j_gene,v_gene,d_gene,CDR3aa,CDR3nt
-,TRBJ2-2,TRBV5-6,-,CASSFASSTGELFF,TGTGCCAGCAGCTTTGCTAGCAGCACCGGGGAGCTGTTTTTT
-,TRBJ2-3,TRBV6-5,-,CARSSGYTDTQYF,TGTGCCAGATCAAGTGGGTACACAGATACGCAGTATTTT
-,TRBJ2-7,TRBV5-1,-,CASSLINRGPSSYEQYF,TGCGCCAGCAGCTTAATTAATCGGGGCCCAAGCTCCTACGAGCAGTACTTC
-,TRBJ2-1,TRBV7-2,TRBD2,CASSSRETSGKGEQFF,TGTGCCAGCAGCTCGAGGGAGACTAGCGGGAAGGGGGAACAGTTCTTC
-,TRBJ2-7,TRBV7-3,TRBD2,CASSPSGSLTYEQYF,TGTGCCAGCAGCCCTAGCGGGAGCCTTACGTACGAGCAGTACTTC
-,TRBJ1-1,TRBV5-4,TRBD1,CASSQDGTGGEDTEAFF,TGTGCCAGCAGCCAAGACGGGACAGGGGGTGAGGACACTGAAGCTTTCTTT
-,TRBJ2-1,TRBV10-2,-,CASSDPRRAHEQFF,TGCGCCAGCAGTGATCCCCGCAGGGCCCATGAGCAGTTCTTC
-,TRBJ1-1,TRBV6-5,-,CASSRGGEGTEAFF,TGTGCCAGCAGCCGGGGGGGGGAGGGCACTGAAGCTTTCTTT
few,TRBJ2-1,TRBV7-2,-,CASSLARDYNEQFF,TGTGCCAGCAGCTTAGCTCGGGACTACAATGAGCAGTTCTTC
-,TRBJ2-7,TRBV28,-,CAGGRGGRAPKLYEQYF,TGTGCCGGGGGAAGAGGGGGGAGGGCTCCCAAACTCTACGAGCAGTACTTC
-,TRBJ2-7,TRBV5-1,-,CASRGGASSYEQYF,TGCGCCAGCAGGGGAGGAGCCAGCTCCTACGAGCAGTACTTC
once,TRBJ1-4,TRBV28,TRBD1,CASSQTGTNEKLFF,TGTGCCAGCAGTCAGACAGGGACTAATGAAAAACTGTTTTTT
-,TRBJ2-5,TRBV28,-,CASSFMGKRETQYF,TGTGCCAGCAGTTTCATGGGAAAGAGGGAGACCCAGTACTTC
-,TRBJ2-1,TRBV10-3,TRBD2,CAISASHHLAGGSYNEQFF,TGTGCCATCAGTGCCTCCCACCACTTAGCGGGAGGCTCCTACAATGAGCAGTTCTTC
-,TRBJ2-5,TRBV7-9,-,CASSPTWETQYF,TGTGCCAGCAGCCCAACATGGGAGACCCAGTACTTC
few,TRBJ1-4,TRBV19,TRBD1,CAGRDRANEKLFF,TGTGCCGGCCGGGACAGGGCTAATGAAAAACTGTTTTTT
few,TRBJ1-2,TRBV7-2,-,CASRDGRAANYGYTF,TGTGCCAGCAGAGATGGGAGGGCGGCCAACTATGGCTACACCTTC
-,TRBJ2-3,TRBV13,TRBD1,CASSPRTGHTDTQYF,TGTGCCAGCAGCCCTAGGACAGGGCACACAGATACGCAGTATTTT
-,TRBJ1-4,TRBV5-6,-,CASSLERGNNEKLFF,TGTGCCAGCAGCTTGGAGAGGGGGAATAATGAAAAACTGTTTTTT
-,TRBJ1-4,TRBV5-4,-,CASSRGPGGGNEKLFF,TGTGCCAGCAGCCGAGGTCCGGGGGGAGGTAATGAAAAACTGTTTTTT
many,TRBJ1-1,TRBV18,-,CASSPGQSARVAFF,TGTGCCAGCTCACCAGGGCAGTCGGCAAGGGTAGCTTTCTTT
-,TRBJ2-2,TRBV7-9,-,CASSLAGAPGELFF,TGTGCCAGCAGCTTAGCGGGTGCTCCCGGGGAGCTGTTTTTT
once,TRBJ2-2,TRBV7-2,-,CASSSGTPGWGELFF,TGTGCCAGCAGCTCCGGGACCCCAGGGTGGGGGGAGCTGTTTTTT
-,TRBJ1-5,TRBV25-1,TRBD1,CASCPGGAGVCSNQPQHF,TGTGCCAGCTGCCCAGGGGGCGCGGGGGTCTGTAGCAATCAGCCCCAGCATTTT
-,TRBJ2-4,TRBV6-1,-,CASTEPRLAKNIQYF,TGTGCCAGCACTGAGCCCAGGCTAGCCAAAAACATTCAGTACTTC
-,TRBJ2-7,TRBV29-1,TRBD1,CSVELSGTGLFYEQYF,TGCAGCGTTGAGCTATCCGGGACAGGGTTATTCTACGAGCAGTACTTC
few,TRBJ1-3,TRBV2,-,CASSLEGHSGNTIYF,TGTGCCAGTTCCTTGGAGGGCCACTCCGGAAACACCATATATTTT
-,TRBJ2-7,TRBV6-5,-,CASSYRVRAYEQYF,TGTGCCAGCAGTTACAGGGTTAGGGCTTACGAGCAGTACTTC
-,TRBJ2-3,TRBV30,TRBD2,CAWTPIAGAGDTQYF,TGTGCCTGGACCCCTATAGCGGGAGCGGGAGATACGCAGTATTTT
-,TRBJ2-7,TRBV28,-,CASSPGLKSYEQYF,TGTGCCAGCAGTCCCGGGCTGAAATCCTACGAGCAGTACTTC
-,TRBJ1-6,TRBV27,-,CASSFRGNNSPLHF,TGTGCCAGCAGTTTCCGTGGTAATAATTCACCCCTCCACTTT
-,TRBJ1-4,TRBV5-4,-,CASSLRGGEKLFF,TGTGCCAGCAGCTTGAGGGGGGGTGAAAAACTGTTTTTT
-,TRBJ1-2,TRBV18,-,CASSLNGIHGYTF,TGTGCCAGCTCACTCAACGGGATCCATGGCTACACCTTC
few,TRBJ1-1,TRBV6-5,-,CASSYRQNTEAFF,TGTGCCAGCAGTTACAGACAGAACACTGAAGCTTTCTTT
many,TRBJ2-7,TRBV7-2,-,CASSILLWATKENEQYF,TGTGCCAGCAGCATCCTACTTTGGGCTACGAAAGAGAACGAGCAGTACTTC
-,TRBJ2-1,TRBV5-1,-,CASSINSVSSYNEQFF,TGCGCCAGCAGCATTAATAGCGTAAGCTCCTACAATGAGCAGTTCTTC
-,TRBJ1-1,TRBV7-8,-,CASSPRDAGREAFF,TGTGCCAGCAGCCCAAGGGATGCAGGGAGGGAAGCTTTCTTT
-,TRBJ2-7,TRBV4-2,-,CASSQGRLATGYEQYF,TGTGCCAGCAGCCAAGGTAGGCTAGCCACGGGATACGAGCAGTACTTC
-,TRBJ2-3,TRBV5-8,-,CASSLVTDTQYF,TGTGCCAGCAGCTTGGTGACAGATACGCAGTATTTT
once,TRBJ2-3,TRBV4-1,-,CASSPWGLSTDTQYF,TGCGCCAGCAGCCCCTGGGGACTTAGCACAGATACGCAGTATTTT
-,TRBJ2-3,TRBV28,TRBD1,CASPPRAGQGAHTQYF,TGTGCCAGCCCCCCTAGGGCGGGACAGGGGGCGCATACGCAGTATTTT